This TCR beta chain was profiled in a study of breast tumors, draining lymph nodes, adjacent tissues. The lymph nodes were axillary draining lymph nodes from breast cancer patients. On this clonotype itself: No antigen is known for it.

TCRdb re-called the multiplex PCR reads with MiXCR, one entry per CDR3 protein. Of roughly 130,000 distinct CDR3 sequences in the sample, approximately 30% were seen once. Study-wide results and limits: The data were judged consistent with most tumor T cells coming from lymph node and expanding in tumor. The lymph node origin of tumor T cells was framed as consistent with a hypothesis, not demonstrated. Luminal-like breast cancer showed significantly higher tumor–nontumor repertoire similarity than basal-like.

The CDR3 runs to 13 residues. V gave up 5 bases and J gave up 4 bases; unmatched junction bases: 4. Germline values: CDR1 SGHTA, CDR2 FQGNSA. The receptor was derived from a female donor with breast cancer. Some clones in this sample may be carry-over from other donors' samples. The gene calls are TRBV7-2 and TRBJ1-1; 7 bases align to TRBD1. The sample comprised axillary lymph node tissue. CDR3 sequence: CASSAPGGTEAFF. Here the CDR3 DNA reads TGTGCCAGCAGCGCCCCAGGGGGCACTGAAGCTTTCTTT. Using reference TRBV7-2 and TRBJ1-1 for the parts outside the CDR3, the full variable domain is GAGVSQSPSNKVTEKGKDVELRCDPISGHTALYWYRQSLGQGLEFLIYFQGNSAPDKSGLPSDRFSAERTGGSVSTLTIQRTQQEDSAVYLCASSAPGGTEAFFGQGTRLTVV.